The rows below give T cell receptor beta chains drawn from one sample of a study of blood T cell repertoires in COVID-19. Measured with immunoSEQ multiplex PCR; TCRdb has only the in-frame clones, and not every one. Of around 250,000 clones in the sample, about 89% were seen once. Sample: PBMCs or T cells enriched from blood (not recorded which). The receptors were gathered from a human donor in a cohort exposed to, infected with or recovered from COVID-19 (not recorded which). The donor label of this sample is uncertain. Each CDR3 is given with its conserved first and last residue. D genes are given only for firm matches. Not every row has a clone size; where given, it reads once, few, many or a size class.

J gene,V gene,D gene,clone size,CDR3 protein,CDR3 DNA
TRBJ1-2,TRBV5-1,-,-,CASSREGDGYTF,TGCGCCAGCAGCAGGGAGGGGGATGGCTACACCTTC
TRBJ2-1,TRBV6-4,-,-,CASSERQAAPYNEQFF,TGTGCCAGCAGCGAGCGACAGGCTGCGCCCTACAATGAGCAGTTCTTC
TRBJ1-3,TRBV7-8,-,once,CASSRGFSLSGNTIYF,TGTGCCAGCAGCAGGGGGTTCTCCCTCTCTGGAAACACCATATATTTT
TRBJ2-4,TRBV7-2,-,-,CASSLTDIQYF,TGTGCCAGCAGCTTAACGGACATTCAGTACTTC
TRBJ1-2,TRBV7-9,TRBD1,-,CASSTGQGLRGYTF,TGTGCCAGCAGCACCGGACAGGGACTAAGGGGCTACACCTTC
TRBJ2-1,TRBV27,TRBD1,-,CASSPWTGSSYNEQFF,TGTGCCAGCAGTCCGTGGACAGGGAGCTCCTACAATGAGCAGTTCTTC
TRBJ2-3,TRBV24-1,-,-,CATSDLLAGTDTQYF,TGTGCCACCAGTGATTTGTTGGCCGGCACAGATACGCAGTATTTT
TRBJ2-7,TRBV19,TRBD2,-,CASRPTLAGGPYEQYF,TGTGCCAGTAGGCCCACCCTAGCGGGGGGCCCCTACGAGCAGTACTTC
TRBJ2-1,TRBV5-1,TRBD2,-,CASSLATSGGSYNEQFF,TGCGCCAGCAGCTTGGCGACTAGCGGGGGTAGCTACAATGAGCAGTTCTTC
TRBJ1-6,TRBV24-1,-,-,CATSDTGFGNSPLHF,TGTGCCACCAGTGATACAGGGTTCGGTAATTCACCCCTCCACTTT
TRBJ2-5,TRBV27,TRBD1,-,CASSLGQGETQYF,TGTGCCAGCAGTTTGGGACAGGGGGAGACCCAGTACTTC
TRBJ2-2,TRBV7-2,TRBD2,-,CASSLTSGQNTGELFF,TGTGCCAGCAGCCTGACTAGCGGGCAGAACACCGGGGAGCTGTTTTTT
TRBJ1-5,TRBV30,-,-,CACSRGEGQPQHF,TGTGCCTGTTCTAGGGGGGAGGGTCAGCCCCAGCATTTT
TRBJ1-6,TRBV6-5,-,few,CASTSGAYNSPLHF,TGTGCCAGCACGTCGGGGGCCTATAATTCACCCCTCCACTTT
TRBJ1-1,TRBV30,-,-,CAWSVRDKINTEAFF,TGTGCCTGGAGCGTCCGGGACAAGATTAACACTGAAGCTTTCTTT
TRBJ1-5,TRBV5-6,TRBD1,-,CASSRDRGSGQPQHF,TGTGCCAGCAGCCGGGACAGGGGGTCAGGGCAGCCCCAGCATTTT
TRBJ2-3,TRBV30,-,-,CAWRAGVPTDTQYF,TGTGCCTGGAGAGCAGGGGTCCCCACAGATACGCAGTATTTT
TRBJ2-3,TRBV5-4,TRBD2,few,CASSFGTSGGDTQYF,TGTGCCAGCAGCTTCGGGACTAGCGGGGGGGATACGCAGTATTTT
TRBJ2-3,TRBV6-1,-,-,CASSERLGQAGEDTQYF,TGTGCCAGCAGTGAACGTCTAGGGCAGGCCGGGGAAGATACGCAGTATTTT
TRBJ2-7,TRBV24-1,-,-,CATSDSRTYEQYF,TGTGCCACCAGTGATTCGCGGACCTACGAGCAGTACTTC
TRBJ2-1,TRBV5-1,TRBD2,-,CASSSMTSGGNEQFF,TGCGCCAGCAGCTCCATGACTAGCGGGGGCAATGAGCAGTTCTTC
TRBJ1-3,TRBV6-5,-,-,CASASGDPGNTIYF,TGTGCCAGCGCGTCCGGGGATCCTGGAAACACCATATATTTT
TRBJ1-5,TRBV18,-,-,CASSPLQGRNQPQHF,TGTGCCAGCTCACCACTGCAGGGTAGGAATCAGCCCCAGCATTTT
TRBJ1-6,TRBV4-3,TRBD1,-,CASSQEGTGLLPLHF,TGCGCCAGCAGCCAAGAGGGGACAGGGTTACTGCCCCTCCACTTT
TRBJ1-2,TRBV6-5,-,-,CASSYSRVRYGYTF,TGTGCCAGCAGTTACTCGAGGGTCCGCTATGGCTACACCTTC
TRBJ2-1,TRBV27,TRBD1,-,CASSSIRDRVWVRFF,TGTGCCAGCAGTTCTATCCGGGACAGGGTATGGGTTCGGTTCTTC
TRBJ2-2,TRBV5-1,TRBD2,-,CASSEPGLASGELFF,TGCGCCAGCAGCGAACCGGGACTAGCGTCCGGGGAGCTGTTTTTT
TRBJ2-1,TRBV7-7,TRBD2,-,CASSRLTSGDNNEQFF,TGTGCCAGCAGCCGCCTCACTAGCGGGGACAACAATGAGCAGTTCTTC